Each of the 28 T cell receptor beta chains below was sequenced from the same sample in a study of T cell repertoires in cytomegalovirus infection. TCRdb analysed the reads with MiXCR anew, one entry per CDR3 protein. The sample carries around 530,000 distinct CDR3 sequences, about a quarter recorded once. What was sequenced was PBMCs. Receptor source: a human donor in good health (CMV status not recorded). Some clones in this sample may be carry-over from other donors' samples.

This clonotype was seen only a few times. The V call is TRBV2, the J call TRBJ2-3, with D uncertain. V lost 2 bases, J lost 2 bases, and 8 bases lay in between. CDR3 length: 14 amino acids. CDR1 is SNHLY and CDR2 is FYNNEI in the germline V gene. In nucleotides, the CDR3 is TGTGCCAGCAGTGAAAACAGAAACACAGATACGCAGTATTTT. Protein sequence: CASSENRNTDTQYF.

The V call is TRBV5-8, the J call TRBJ2-7; perhaps TRBD1 as D (6 bases). This CDR3 comprises 13 residues. Germline CDR1 is SGHTS and CDR2 is YDEGEE. V was pared by 3 bases and J by 6 bases, with 13 bases between. The CDR3 region is CASSSETGLEQYV. The CDR3 DNA reads TGTGCCAGCAGCTCGGAAACAGGGCTCGAGCAGTACGTC.

This clonotype was detected many times. The gene calls are TRBV19 and TRBJ1-1; D is unresolved. Germline loops: CDR1 LNHDA, CDR2 SQIVND (reference sequence). The CDR3 consists of 13 residues. The V end lost 10 bases, the J end lost 3 bases, and 15 bases lay between the germline ends. In nucleotides, the CDR3 is TGTGCCACCGGTAGGAGGGTGGACACTGAAGCTTTCTTT. This codes for CATGRRVDTEAFF.

This chain links TRBV20-1 with TRBJ2-1, with 11 bases matching TRBD2. The CDR3 has 15 amino acids. V trimming: 5 bases; J trimming: 7 bases; junction bases outside the gene matches: 10. The germline CDR1 and CDR2 sequences are DFQATT and SNEGSKA (reference sequence). The CDR3: CSAERAGTSGNEQFF. The CDR3 DNA reads TGCAGTGCTGAGCGGGCCGGGACTAGCGGAAATGAGCAGTTCTTC.

In its sample, this clonotype was seen a few times. This chain links TRBV7-2 with TRBJ1-1, with D unresolved. V was clipped by 0 bases and J by 5 bases, with 7 bases between them. Per the germline V gene, CDR1 is SGHTA and CDR2 is FQGNSA. This CDR3 comprises 13 residues. The CDR3 here is CASSLAWETEAFF. The CDR3 DNA is TGTGCCAGCAGCTTAGCTTGGGAAACTGAAGCTTTCTTT.

This clonotype occurred many times. The chain links TRBV7-2 to TRBJ2-2; 8 bases are shared with TRBD2. This CDR3 is 15 amino acids long. V lost 0 bases and J lost 6; bases outside the gene matches: 3. From germline, CDR1 is SGHTA and CDR2 FQGNSA. CDR3 sequence: CASSLAAGVPGELFF. The CDR3 DNA is TGTGCCAGCAGCTTAGCAGCGGGAGTTCCCGGGGAGCTGTTTTTT.

This clonotype was observed a few times. The gene calls are TRBV4-1 and TRBJ1-1; D is unresolved. The CDR3 consists of 13 residues. Germline CDR1 and CDR2: MGHRA and YSYEKL. V gave up 3 bases and J gave up 5 bases, with 10 bases separating them. CDR3 residues: CASSHTRGTEAFF. The CDR3 nucleotides read TGCGCCAGCAGCCATACTCGAGGGACTGAAGCTTTCTTT.

Many counts were recorded for this clonotype. V gene TRBV7-2 combines with J gene TRBJ1-1; D remains unclear. The CDR3 totals 14 residues. Germline V gene data show CDR1 as SGHTA and CDR2 as FQGNSA. The ends were cut back, 3 bases at V and 4 bases at J, with 12 bases in the middle. CDR3 DNA: TGTGCCAGCAGCTTCGGACCGGCGAGCACTGAAGCTTTCTTT. Translating it yields CASSFGPASTEAFF.

This clonotype was seen more than once but under ten times. The chain couples TRBV6-2 or TRBV6-3 to TRBJ2-7; maybe TRBD2 (6 bases). CDR3 length equals 14 residues. V was pared by 2 bases and J by 6 bases, with 14 bases between. Germline V CDR1 and CDR2: MNHEY, SVGEGT. In DNA form, the CDR3 reads TGTGCCAGCAGTTACAGCGGCGCGGGGCCCGAGCAGTACTTC. This codes for CASSYSGAGPEQYF.

This clonotype has just a few counts. The V call is TRBV12-3 or TRBV12-4, the J call TRBJ2-5; 7 bases line up with TRBD2. This CDR3 has 15 residues. J was trimmed by 2 bases and V by 7 bases; bases with no gene match: 10. CDR3 DNA sequence: TGTGCCAGCAAGCGCGGGAGCGGAAGGCAAGAGACCCAGTACTTC. Translated, it gives CASKRGSGRQETQYF.

This clonotype was counted between two and nine times. The chain couples TRBV5-6 to TRBJ1-1, with D possibly being TRBD1 (6 bases). Trimming pared 0 bases from V and 10 bases from J, leaving 22 bases between. The CDR3 extends over 16 amino acids. In germline, CDR1 is SGHDT, CDR2 YYEEEE. The CDR3 protein is CASSLGPGGRQAAAFF. The CDR3, as DNA: TGTGCCAGCAGCTTGGGACCGGGGGGGCGTCAAGCGGCAGCTTTCTTT.

This clonotype was counted between two and nine times. The chain recombines TRBV12-3 or TRBV12-4 with TRBJ2-2; 7 nucleotides match TRBD1. The CDR3 runs 18 residues. J lost 4 bases, V lost 6 bases, and 17 bases had no gene match. The CDR3: CASSVLPKGARGTGELFF. The CDR3 nucleotides read TGTGCCAGCAGCGTCCTACCAAAGGGGGCTCGGGGCACCGGGGAGCTGTTTTTT.

The J gene is TRBJ2-3, the V gene TRBV6-5; D possibly corresponds to TRBD2 (6 bases). The germline V and J ends were trimmed by 5 bases and 3 bases, with 21 bases remaining between them. CDR1 is MNHEY and CDR2 is SVGAGI in the germline V gene. There are 17 residues in the CDR3. The CDR3 protein is CASSPDLGVADTDTQYF. DNA of the CDR3: TGTGCCAGCAGTCCTGACCTTGGGGTAGCGGATACAGATACGCAGTATTTT.

The chain links TRBV7-9 to TRBJ2-7; D not certain. V was shortened by 0 bases and J by 6 bases, with 6 bases between the two germline ends. Germline-derived CDR1 and CDR2 are SEHNR and FQNEAQ (reference sequence). The CDR3 runs 12 residues. The DNA for the CDR3 is TGTGCCAGCAGCTTAGCCTTTGCCGAGCAGTACTTC. It is translated as CASSLAFAEQYF.

This clonotype was counted a few times. The chain is built from TRBV28 and TRBJ1-6; TRBD1 agrees at 7 bases. This CDR3 is built from 14 residues. From germline, CDR1 is MDHEN and CDR2 SYDVKM. Trimming removed 10 bases from V and 8 bases from J; junction bases left unmatched: 11. The CDR3: CATKPRDRDSPLHF. In DNA, the CDR3 is TGTGCCACCAAACCCCGGGACAGAGATTCACCCCTCCACTTT.

The rearrangement links TRBV13 to TRBJ2-2; 9 positions match TRBD2. Looked up from germline, CDR1 is PRHDT and CDR2 is FYEKMQ (reference sequence). With V trimmed by 5 bases and J by 0 bases, 7 bases remained unmatched. The CDR3 has 17 residues. Written as DNA, the CDR3 is TGTGCCAGCAGCCCTCCCTTAGCGGGGGCGAACACCGGGGAGCTGTTTTTT. It translates to CASSPPLAGANTGELFF.

This chain joins TRBV24-1 and TRBJ1-2, with D tentatively TRBD1 (6 bases). This CDR3 comprises 14 residues. Trimming pared 1 base from V and 6 bases from J, leaving 11 bases between. Germline CDR1 reads KGHDR; CDR2 reads SFDVKD. This CDR3 is CATSDLSSGDGYTF. CDR3 nucleotide sequence: TGTGCCACCAGTGATTTATCGTCAGGGGATGGCTACACCTTC.

This clonotype was observed a handful of times. The rearrangement links TRBV2 to TRBJ2-5; the D gene is possibly TRBD1 (5 bases). CDR3 length equals 13 residues. V was clipped by 6 bases and J by 4 bases, with 12 bases between them. Per the germline V gene, CDR1 is SNHLY and CDR2 is FYNNEI. CDR3 nucleotide sequence: TGTGCCAGCAGACCCAGGGTAGGAGAGACCCAGTACTTC. Protein: CASRPRVGETQYF.

This clonotype was recorded a few times. V usage is TRBV28 and J usage is TRBJ1-2, with D possibly matching TRBD1 (5 bases). There are 15 residues in the CDR3. Looked up from germline, CDR1 is MDHEN and CDR2 is SYDVKM. Between the trimmed V and J ends, which lost 2 bases and 3 bases, there was a span of 13 bases. CDR3 in DNA: TGTGCCAGCAGTTTAATTGACAGCGGTGACTATGGCTACACCTTC. Encoded protein: CASSLIDSGDYGYTF.

The V and J genes are TRBV6-2 or TRBV6-3 and TRBJ2-3; 8 nucleotides match TRBD2. Germline CDR1 MNHEY, CDR2 SVGEGT. The CDR3 runs 13 residues. V shed 5 bases, J shed 4 bases, and the junction held 2 bases outside the gene matches. CDR3 DNA: TGTGCCAGCAGTAGCGGGAGCCCAGATACGCAGTATTTT. Translation: CASSSGSPDTQYF.

Written as DNA, the CDR3 is TGCGCCAGCAGCCAAGAGCCACCGGGACTAGCGACCACCGGGCAGTTCTTC. It yields the protein CASSQEPPGLATTGQFF. V usage is TRBV4-3 and J usage is TRBJ2-1; the match to TRBD2 covers 10 bases. Germline lookup yields CDR1 LGHNA and CDR2 YSLEER. The CDR3 contains 17 residues. V lost 0 bases and J lost 12; bases outside the gene matches: 14.

This clonotype was observed many times. V is TRBV11-3 and J is TRBJ2-1; D unresolved. Germline V gene data show CDR1 as SGHNT and CDR2 as YENEEA. The CDR3 contains 14 residues. Trimming took 0 bases from V and 3 from J, leaving 6 bases between them. DNA for the CDR3: TGTGCCAGCAGCTTAGATGGCGGCTACAATGAGCAGTTCTTC. Its protein product is CASSLDGGYNEQFF.

A few counts support this clonotype. This chain connects TRBV6-2 or TRBV6-3 to TRBJ2-2; the match to TRBD2 covers 9 bases. Germline CDR1 reads MNHEY; CDR2 reads SVGEGT. The CDR3 is 16 amino acids. The J segment lost 2 bases and the V segment lost 5 bases, leaving 6 bases of the junction unmatched. CDR3 coding DNA: TGTGCCAGCAGTCCACGGACTAGCGTAAACACCGGGGAGCTGTTTTTT. It specifies CASSPRTSVNTGELFF.

J is TRBJ2-3 and V is TRBV12-3 or TRBV12-4; a possible D gene is TRBD2 (6 bases). CDR3 length: 15 amino acids. V was cut by 5 bases and J by 8 bases, with 20 bases left in between. The DNA of the CDR3 is TGTGCCAGCAGTGCCGGGGACGGGGGAGCCGGTACGCAGTATTTT. It specifies CASSAGDGGAGTQYF.

Only a few counts were recorded for this clonotype. The chain joins TRBV12-3 or TRBV12-4 to TRBJ1-3, with D uncertain. This CDR3 comprises 15 residues. Deletions cut 3 bases from V and 0 bases from J, with 9 bases between. The DNA for the CDR3 is TGTGCCAGCAGTTTGGGAGAAACCTCTGGAAACACCATATATTTT. As protein: CASSLGETSGNTIYF.

This clonotype was seen more than once but under ten times. The chain carries TRBV7-2 and TRBJ2-7; D may be TRBD1 or TRBD2 (5 bases each). The CDR3 extends over 13 amino acids. Looked up from germline, CDR1 is SGHTA and CDR2 is FQGNSA. Trimming took off 5 bases at V and 5 bases at J, with 13 bases between the two ends. In DNA, the CDR3 is TGTGCCAGCAGCCTCCAAGGGACCGACGAGCAGTACTTC. Translated, it gives CASSLQGTDEQYF.

The chain recombines TRBV19 with TRBJ2-1; 16 bases map to TRBD2. The CDR3 has 16 amino acids. Germline lookup yields CDR1 LNHDA and CDR2 SQIVND (reference sequence). The CDR3 spells CASYGGLAGGGNEQFF. In nucleotides, the CDR3 is TGTGCTTCTTATGGGGGACTAGCGGGGGGGGGGAATGAGCAGTTCTTC.

The rearrangement links TRBV12-5 to TRBJ2-1; D may be TRBD1 (6 bases). The V end lost 2 bases, the J end lost 6 bases, and 8 bases lay between the germline ends. The germline gives CDR1 LGHNT, CDR2 FRNRAP. There are 13 residues in the CDR3. In DNA form, the CDR3 reads TGTGCTAGTGGTTTGAACAGGGCCAATGAGCAGTTCTTC. Its protein is CASGLNRANEQFF.